This T cell receptor (beta chain) emerged from a study of long-term antiretroviral therapy in people with HIV. Running of the v3.0 immunoSEQ assay took place at survey level. Assay: immunoSEQ multiplex PCR; the TCRdb copy retains only in-frame clones and omits some. The sample has under 30,000 clones; 85% to 90% are singletons. This CDR3 spans 14 amino acids. V was cut by 6 bases and J by 5 bases, with 11 bases left in between. Germline V CDR1 and CDR2: MNHEY, SVGAGI. The receptor comes from a woman aged 25 to 39 with HIV. The chain recombines TRBV6-5 with TRBJ1-6; D remains ambiguous. The sample consisted of unsorted PBMCs, taken 1.9 years after starting antiretroviral therapy. CDR3 sequence reads: CASSRTGNNSPLHF. The DNA for the CDR3 is TGTGCCAGCAGCCGCACCGGAAATAATTCACCCCTCCACTTT.